Listed below are T cell receptor beta chains from one sample, sequenced in a study of blood T cells in healthy people across ages. TCRdb itself ran the 5' RACE reads through MiXCR, one entry per CDR3 protein. This table holds 910,000 or so distinct CDR3 sequences, roughly 51% found once. The sample comprised blood. These receptors came from a woman aged 60-70 years in good health. Each CDR3 is given with its conserved first and last residue. A D gene is named only where the DNA matches it firmly. Not all rows give a size; the values are once, few, many and, for expanded clones, a class.

d_call,j_call,v_call,clone_size,cdr3_aa,cdr3_nt
TRBD1,TRBJ1-1,TRBV5-1,-,CASSLGQGRTEAFF,TGCGCCAGCAGCTTGGGACAGGGGAGGACTGAAGCTTTCTTT
-,TRBJ2-2,TRBV24-1,few,CATSDLGGPNTGELFF,TGTGCCACCAGTGATTTAGGGGGGCCGAACACCGGGGAGCTGTTTTTT
TRBD1,TRBJ2-7,TRBV2,-,CASRDRVRYEQYF,TGTGCCAGCAGAGACAGGGTGAGATACGAGCAGTACTTC
TRBD2,TRBJ2-5,TRBV10-3,few,CAISESRSGTSVQETQYF,TGTGCCATCAGTGAGTCGAGGTCCGGGACTAGCGTACAAGAGACCCAGTACTTC
TRBD2,TRBJ2-5,TRBV29-1,-,CSVTGTSRYEQYF,TGCAGCGTTACCGGGACTAGCAGGTATGAGCAGTACTTC
TRBD1,TRBJ1-5,TRBV20-1,-,CSASTSRQGGQPQHF,TGCAGTGCTAGTACTTCGAGACAGGGGGGTCAGCCCCAGCATTTT
-,TRBJ2-5,TRBV20-1,-,CSASRGWEQYF,TGCAGTGCTAGCCGCGGGTGGGAGCAGTACTTC
-,TRBJ2-1,TRBV27,-,CASSFTGPRIEQFF,TGTGCCAGCAGTTTCACAGGACCACGTATTGAGCAGTTCTTC
-,TRBJ2-1,TRBV4-2,few,CASSQDSGTSYNEQFF,TGTGCCAGCAGCCAAGATTCGGGCACCTCCTACAATGAGCAGTTCTTC
-,TRBJ2-4,TRBV7-9,few,CASSRGTIGEQYF,TGTGCCAGCAGCCGCGGGACGATTGGGGAGCAGTACTTC
-,TRBJ1-5,TRBV27,few,CASSPESYSNQPQHF,TGTGCCAGCAGCCCAGAATCCTATAGCAATCAGCCCCAGCATTTT
-,TRBJ2-7,TRBV28,few,CASSLSPRPYEQYF,TGTGCCAGCAGTTTAAGCCCCAGACCCTACGAGCAGTACTTC
-,TRBJ2-3,TRBV5-1,-,CASSFGRKYTDTQYF,TGCGCCAGCAGCTTCGGAAGGAAATACACAGATACGCAGTATTTT
TRBD2,TRBJ2-1,TRBV4-1,-,CASSRSGSGNEQFF,TGCGCCAGCAGCCGCAGCGGGAGTGGTAATGAGCAGTTCTTC
TRBD1,TRBJ2-1,TRBV9,-,CASSNRGDNEQFF,TGTGCCAGCAGCAACAGGGGGGACAATGAGCAGTTCTTC
-,TRBJ2-7,TRBV5-1,-,CASSVRQAEYEQYF,TGCGCCAGCAGCGTAAGACAGGCCGAATACGAGCAGTACTTC
TRBD2,TRBJ2-7,TRBV3-1,-,CASSQVVSGRVGAAYEQYF,TGTGCCAGCAGCCAAGTGGTCAGCGGGAGGGTTGGGGCAGCCTACGAGCAGTACTTC
-,TRBJ1-2,TRBV2,-,CASSRVDGRFDGYTF,TGTGCCAGCAGCCGCGTGGACGGACGGTTTGATGGCTACACCTTC
-,TRBJ1-2,TRBV12-3/TRBV12-4,-,CASSPTPNYGYTF,TGTGCCAGCAGTCCAACACCTAACTATGGCTACACCTTC
TRBD1,TRBJ2-7,TRBV7-2,few,CASSLTSGQGYEQYF,TGTGCCAGCAGCTTGACCTCGGGACAGGGATACGAGCAGTACTTC
-,TRBJ2-7,TRBV18,many,CASSPPGRAHEQYF,TGTGCCAGCTCACCACCGGGCAGGGCCCACGAGCAGTACTTC
TRBD2,TRBJ2-7,TRBV6-2/TRBV6-3,few,CASSAGPKLDYEQYF,TGTGCCAGCTCAGCGGGGCCAAAACTAGACTACGAGCAGTACTTC
TRBD2,TRBJ2-1,TRBV25-1,-,CASSVHSGSAYNEQFF,TGTGCCAGCAGTGTCCATAGCGGGAGTGCGTACAATGAGCAGTTCTTC
-,TRBJ1-1,TRBV30,-,CACTWTEAFF,TGTGCCTGTACCTGGACTGAAGCTTTCTTT
-,TRBJ2-6,TRBV28,-,CASRKPGLKQSGANVLTF,TGTGCCAGCAGGAAACCGGGGCTCAAACAGTCTGGGGCCAACGTCCTGACTTTC
TRBD1,TRBJ1-2,TRBV29-1,few,CSVVGQTGPSYGYTF,TGCAGCGTTGTTGGTCAGACAGGGCCTAGCTATGGCTACACCTTC
TRBD2,TRBJ2-7,TRBV7-2,-,CASSNKAGGSYEQYF,TGTGCCAGCAGCAACAAAGCGGGAGGGTCCTACGAGCAGTACTTC
TRBD2,TRBJ2-1,TRBV6-1,-,CASSEAGAGSGNEQFF,TGTGCCAGCAGTGAAGCTGGAGCGGGAAGTGGCAATGAGCAGTTCTTC
-,TRBJ2-1,TRBV28,-,CASSFFVPSRSNEQFF,TGTGCCAGCAGTTTTTTTGTGCCTAGCAGGTCCAATGAGCAGTTCTTC
TRBD2,TRBJ2-1,TRBV7-9,once,CASSLASTSGSGVEQFF,TGTGCCAGCAGCTTAGCTTCGACTAGCGGGAGTGGGGTTGAGCAGTTCTTC
-,TRBJ1-1,TRBV7-6,-,CASSLESSNTEAFF,TGTGCCAGCAGCCTGGAGAGCTCGAACACTGAAGCTTTCTTT
-,TRBJ2-4,TRBV20-1,-,CSAGTRDIQYF,TGCAGTGCTGGGACGAGGGACATTCAGTACTTC
TRBD2,TRBJ2-1,TRBV20-1,-,CSARDFRTSGSGNEQFF,TGCAGTGCTAGAGATTTTCGGACTAGCGGGAGTGGTAATGAGCAGTTCTTC
TRBD1,TRBJ2-7,TRBV27,-,CASRGTGLPDEQYF,TGTGCCAGCAGAGGGACAGGCCTTCCGGACGAGCAGTACTTC
-,TRBJ2-3,TRBV11-2,few,CASSPYPGDTQYF,TGTGCCAGCAGCCCTTACCCTGGGGATACGCAGTATTTT
-,TRBJ2-1,TRBV9,-,CASSSRPVGSEQFF,TGTGCCAGCAGCTCCCGGCCGGTAGGATCTGAGCAGTTCTTC
-,TRBJ2-1,TRBV20-1,-,CSARALADSYNEQFF,TGCAGTGCTAGAGCCCTGGCAGACTCCTACAATGAGCAGTTCTTC
TRBD1,TRBJ2-1,TRBV24-1,-,CATSDSGQGADEQFF,TGTGCCACCAGCGACTCGGGACAGGGGGCCGATGAGCAGTTCTTC
-,TRBJ2-7,TRBV28,once,CASSLAYHEQYF,TGTGCCAGCAGTTTAGCGTACCACGAGCAGTACTTC
TRBD1,TRBJ2-3,TRBV20-1,-,CSARDRQGGWGDTQYF,TGCAGTGCTAGAGATAGACAGGGCGGGTGGGGAGATACGCAGTATTTT
TRBD2,TRBJ2-2,TRBV7-9,once,CASRGDYPNTGELFF,TGTGCCAGCCGTGGGGACTATCCGAACACCGGGGAGCTGTTTTTT
TRBD2,TRBJ2-7,TRBV7-9,-,CASSPPAGLAREQYF,TGTGCCAGCAGCCCCCCCGCGGGACTAGCGCGCGAGCAGTACTTC
TRBD1,TRBJ2-1,TRBV20-1,-,CSARSRDRVQEQFF,TGCAGTGCTAGATCCCGGGACAGGGTACAGGAGCAGTTCTTC